The clone carrying this T cell receptor (beta chain) was detected a few times. Its antigen remains unknown. V was shortened by 2 bases and J by 1 base, with 8 bases between the two germline ends. CDR1 and CDR2 (germline): MDHEN, SYDVKM. The CDR3 runs to 14 residues. Construction of the TCRbeta library involved unique molecular identifiers. TCRdb re-called the PCR reads with MiXCR, one entry per CDR3 protein. The sample carries about a million distinct CDR3 sequences, roughly 29% recorded once. The data were taken from a study of T-cell reconstitution after alpha-beta-depleted transplantation in children. The study, taken as a whole, reports: T-cell counts and diversity were attributed mostly to newly produced T cells one year after transplant. Several hundred expanded graft clones reportedly gave rise to the alpha-beta T cells present about two months after transplant. At day 60, the high TCRbeta diversity found in some patients originated from recipient T cells and thymic progenitors that had survived.

The specimen comprised PBMCs, mostly from graft donor cells, sampled 360 days after TCRalphabeta/CD19-depleted stem cell transplant. This chain uses TRBV28 with TRBJ1-1; D is ambiguous. This TCR came from a boy under three years old who had a stem cell transplant for SCID, so the T cells may come from the graft donor. CDR3 sequence (DNA): TGTGCCAGCAGTTTAAGCAGGACGAACACTGAAGCTTTCTTT. Translation gives CASSLSRTNTEAFF.